Below, 19 T cell receptor beta chains from the same sample are listed, as sequenced in a study of blood T cell repertoires in COVID-19. The assay was immunoSEQ multiplex PCR, and TCRdb's table has in-frame clones only and misses some. This table holds about 180,000 clones, around four fifths found once. Sequencing used peripheral blood. The receptors come from a man between 70 and 80 years old with active or convalescent COVID-19.

This clone was seen a handful of times. The genes are TRBV18 and TRBJ2-1; tentatively, D is TRBD1 (6 bases). The CDR3 is 13 residues long. Germline loops: CDR1 KGHSH, CDR2 LQKENI. V was cut by 3 bases and J by 5 bases, with 8 bases left in between. Here the CDR3 DNA reads TGTGCCAGCTCACCGGGACATCACAATGAGCAGTTCTTC. Its protein is CASSPGHHNEQFF.

The chain couples TRBV5-6 to TRBJ2-2, with unresolved D. This CDR3 has 17 amino acids. Germline CDR1 is SGHDT and CDR2 is YYEEEE. Between the trimmed V and J ends, which lost 2 bases and 0 bases, there was a span of 14 bases. CDR3 nucleotide sequence: TGTGCCAGCAGCTTTGTTAGCAATGACGCGAACACCGGGGAGCTGTTTTTT. Residues: CASSFVSNDANTGELFF.

The chain uses TRBV11-2 and TRBJ2-4; 7 positions agree with TRBD2. After removal of 3 bases from V and 7 bases from J, the junction contained 3 bases not matched to a gene. CDR1 and CDR2 from the germline V gene are SGHAT and FQNNGV. The CDR3 has 13 amino acids. CDR3 DNA sequence: TGTGCCAGCAGCTTTGCGGGGGAGAACATTCAGTACTTC. Translation gives CASSFAGENIQYF. Full variable domain (remainder filled in from reference TRBV11-2 and TRBJ2-4): EAGVAQSPRYKIIEKRQSVAFWCNPISGHATLYWYQQILGQGPKLLIQFQNNGVVDDSQLPKDRFSAERLKGVDSTLKIQPAKLEDSAVYLCASSFAGENIQYFGAGTRLSVL.

A few counts support this clone. The gene calls are TRBV7-6 and TRBJ1-5, with TRBD1 matching over 8 bases. The CDR3 sequence is 14 residues long. The germline gives CDR1 SGHVS, CDR2 FNYEAQ. Trimming cost V 4 bases and J 5 bases; bases outside gene matches: 4. Written as DNA, the CDR3 is TGTGCCAGCAGCTCTGACAGGGGCGATCAGCCCCAGCATTTT. Encoded protein: CASSSDRGDQPQHF.

This clone was picked up one time. This same CDR3 is encoded by further DNA sequences in the sample. The V and J genes are TRBV3-1 (or the pseudogene TRBV3-2) and TRBJ2-1; perhaps TRBD2 as D (6 bases). Germline CDR1 LGHDT, CDR2 YNNKEL (reference sequence). This CDR3 spans 15 amino acids. V was cut by 3 bases and J by 4 bases, with 13 bases left in between. The CDR3 sequence: CASSQGGGAYNEQFF. The DNA of the CDR3 is TGTGCCAGCAGCCAGGGCGGCGGGGCGTACAATGAGCAGTTCTTC.

V gene TRBV4-2 combines with J gene TRBJ1-6; 8 bases align to TRBD1. The V gene's germline CDR1 is LGHNA and CDR2 YNFKEQ. With 0 bases clipped from V and 8 bases from J, the junction kept 9 bases outside the gene matches. CDR3 size: 17 residues. The CDR3 protein is CASSQDMPGGTDSPLHF. In DNA, the CDR3 is TGTGCCAGCAGCCAAGATATGCCAGGGGGCACGGATTCACCCCTCCACTTT.

V usage is TRBV11-2 and J usage is TRBJ1-1, with D perhaps TRBD1 (5 bases). V lost 8 bases, J lost 1 base, and 17 bases lay in between. CDR1 and CDR2 (germline): SGHAT, FQNNGV. The CDR3 runs 15 residues. CDR3 nucleotide sequence: TGTGCCAGCTCCGCTCTTGCAGGGTCGAACACTGAAGCTTTCTTT. The encoded protein is CASSALAGSNTEAFF.

V is TRBV6-2 or TRBV6-3 and J is TRBJ1-1, with a tentative D call TRBD1 (5 bases). This CDR3 contains 15 residues. V gave up 7 bases and J gave up 2 bases, with 17 bases separating them. The germline CDR1 and CDR2 sequences are MNHEY and SVGEGT. This CDR3 reads CASTPTDRLNTEAFF. The DNA for the CDR3 is TGTGCCAGCACCCCCACCGACAGACTCAACACTGAAGCTTTCTTT.

V and J are TRBV11-3 and TRBJ1-1; a possible D gene is TRBD1 (6 bases). Germline V CDR1 and CDR2: SGHNT, YENEEA. This CDR3 region has 13 residues. V dropped 4 bases and J dropped 4 bases, with 10 bases sitting between them. The chain's CDR3 is CASSSEGGTEAFF. DNA of the CDR3: TGTGCCAGCAGCTCAGAGGGGGGCACTGAAGCTTTCTTT.

The gene calls are TRBV27 and TRBJ1-5, with D perhaps TRBD1 (6 bases). CDR3 length: 16 residues. Trimming took off 4 bases at V and 2 bases at J, with 15 bases between the two ends. Looked up from germline, CDR1 is MNHEY and CDR2 is SMNVEV (reference sequence). The CDR3 region has the DNA TGTGCCAGCAGTTCCACATTATCAGGGGGCAATCAGCCCCAGCATTTT. Translated, it gives CASSSTLSGGNQPQHF.

V usage is TRBV9 and J usage is TRBJ2-7; 9 nucleotides align to TRBD1. The germline V gene has CDR1 SGDLS and CDR2 YYNGEE. The CDR3 sequence is 13 residues long. The junction had 4 bases not matched to a gene; V was cut back by 3 bases and J by 6 bases. The CDR3: CASSGRQGGEQYF. The CDR3 coding sequence is TGTGCCAGCAGCGGGAGACAGGGGGGCGAGCAGTACTTC.

This clone was detected only a few times. One end of the junction is discordant with germline, which a read error may explain. The chain carries TRBV4-2 and TRBJ1-1, with a weak D call TRBD1 (6 bases). The CDR3 has 15 residues. From germline, CDR1 is LGHNA and CDR2 YNFKEQ. CDR3 in amino acids: CASSPYTQGNAEAFF. The CDR3 DNA reads TGTGCCAGCAGCCCGTATACTCAGGGGAACGCTGAAGCTTTCTTT.

CDR3 sequence (DNA): TGTGCCAGCAGTTTAGGTCAGGGGGCTTACTACGAGCAGTACTTC. This codes for CASSLGQGAYYEQYF. The V and J genes are TRBV27 and TRBJ2-7; 8 bases match TRBD1. V lost 2 bases to trimming and J lost 3 bases; unmatched junction nucleotides: 6. This CDR3 contains 15 residues. Germline CDR1 is MNHEY and CDR2 is SMNVEV (reference sequence).

The gene calls are TRBV10-3 and TRBJ1-1, with D hard to call. The V gene's germline CDR1 is ENHRY and CDR2 SYGVKD. V was clipped by 6 bases and J by 2 bases, with 16 bases between them. The CDR3 extends over 15 amino acids. CDR3 residues: CAISPSRGDNTEAFF. In DNA form, the CDR3 reads TGTGCCATCAGCCCTTCCCGAGGAGATAACACTGAAGCTTTCTTT.

This clone rates as medium-sized. The chain combines TRBV2 with TRBJ2-3; D gene uncertain. The CDR3 runs 12 residues. With 8 bases removed from V and 5 bases from J, the gap between germline ends came to 11 bases. Germline values: CDR1 SNHLY, CDR2 FYNNEI. Here the CDR3 DNA reads TGTGCCAGCGGAGTTGTTGAAGATACGCAGTATTTT. Translating gives CASGVVEDTQYF.

The chain recombines TRBV12-5 with TRBJ2-7, with 12 bases aligning to TRBD2. Germline V lookup: CDR1 LGHNT, CDR2 FRNRAP. The V and J ends lost 1 base and 3 bases, in that order; junction bases with no gene match: 10. This CDR3 comprises 18 residues. The DNA for the CDR3 is TGTGCTAGTGGTTTGGCCCAAGAGTTGACTAGCGGGAGCTACGAGCAGTACTTC. As protein: CASGLAQELTSGSYEQYF.

This chain connects TRBV5-6 to TRBJ1-6; TRBD1 might be the D (5 bases). CDR1 and CDR2 (germline): SGHDT, YYEEEE. CDR3 length: 14 amino acids. Trimming shortened V by 1 base and J by 10 bases, and 12 bases separated the two germline ends. The CDR3 DNA sequence: TGTGCCAGCAGCTTGCAGGAGGGGAGGTCACCCCTCCACTTT. It translates to CASSLQEGRSPLHF.

The rearrangement links TRBV27 to TRBJ2-1; 8 bases align to TRBD2. The germline gives CDR1 MNHEY, CDR2 SMNVEV (reference sequence). The CDR3 length is 14 residues. The junction had 2 bases not matched to a gene; V was cut back by 5 bases and J by 2 bases. The CDR3 reads CASSPGRAYNEQFF. CDR3 nucleotide sequence: TGTGCCAGCAGTCCCGGGAGGGCCTACAATGAGCAGTTCTTC.

The rearrangement uses TRBV3-1 (or the pseudogene TRBV3-2) and TRBJ2-2; weak D call: TRBD2 (6 bases). This CDR3 has 16 residues. Germline CDR1 reads LGHDT; CDR2 reads YNNKEL (reference sequence). The V end lost 3 bases, the J end lost 6 bases, and 17 bases lay between the germline ends. CDR3: CASSHEGAGGSGELFF. The CDR3 bases are TGTGCCAGCAGCCATGAAGGGGCCGGAGGGTCCGGGGAGCTGTTTTTT.